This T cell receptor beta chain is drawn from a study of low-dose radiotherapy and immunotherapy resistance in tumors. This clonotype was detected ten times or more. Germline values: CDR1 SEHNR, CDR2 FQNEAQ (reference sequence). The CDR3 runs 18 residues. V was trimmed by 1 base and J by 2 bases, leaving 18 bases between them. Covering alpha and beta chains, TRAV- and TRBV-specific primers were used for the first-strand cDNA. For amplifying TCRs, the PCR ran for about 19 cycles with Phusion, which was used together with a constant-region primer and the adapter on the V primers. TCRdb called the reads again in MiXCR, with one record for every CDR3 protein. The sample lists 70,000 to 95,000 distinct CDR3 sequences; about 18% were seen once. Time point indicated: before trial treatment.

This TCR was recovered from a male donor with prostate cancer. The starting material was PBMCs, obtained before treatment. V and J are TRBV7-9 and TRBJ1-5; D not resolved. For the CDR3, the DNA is TGTGCCAGCAGCTTAGATCCGCCGGGGAGCTTCGGCAATCAGCCCCAGCATTTT. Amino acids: CASSLDPPGSFGNQPQHF.